The 10 T cell receptor beta chains below come from one sample, sequenced in a study of technical replicates of blood from a few donors. Sequencing was performed with immunoSEQ multiplex PCR; in TCRdb, only in-frame clones are kept and a portion is missing. The data contain 60,000 to 80,000 clones, roughly 91% of them singletons. Sequencing was carried out using PBMCs. These receptors were taken from a human donor in good health. Some clones in this sample may be carry-over from other donors' samples.

The rearrangement links TRBV7-2 to TRBJ2-3; 11 positions match TRBD2. Germline V gene data show CDR1 as SGHTA and CDR2 as FQGNSA. This CDR3 is built from 18 residues. The junction had 11 bases not matched to a gene; V was cut back by 6 bases and J by 0 bases. The CDR3 DNA follows: TGTGCCAGCAGAGGATCGCTTAGACTAGCGGGAAGCACAGATACGCAGTATTTT. Encoded protein: CASRGSLRLAGSTDTQYF.

This sequence joins TRBV28 and TRBJ1-4; D possibly corresponds to TRBD1 (5 bases). This CDR3 is built from 12 residues. V lost 6 bases and J lost 10, with 12 bases in between. CDR1 is MDHEN, CDR2 SYDVKM, per germline. The CDR3 loop reads CASSPQQGKLFF. CDR3 DNA sequence: TGTGCCAGCAGCCCCCAGCAGGGAAAACTGTTTTTT.

This rearrangement joins TRBV2 to TRBJ2-1; 7 nucleotides line up with TRBD1. J was trimmed by 0 bases and V by 5 bases; bases with no gene match: 7. CDR1 and CDR2 from the germline V gene are SNHLY and FYNNEI. The CDR3 contains 16 residues. The CDR3 bases are TGTGCCAGCAGTAAGTACCGGGACAGCTCCTACAATGAGCAGTTCTTC. Translating gives CASSKYRDSSYNEQFF.

The V and J genes are TRBV10-3 and TRBJ2-1, with 8 bases that match TRBD2. After removal of 3 bases from V and 6 bases from J, the junction contained 7 bases not matched to a gene. The CDR3 totals 15 residues. The germline CDR1 and CDR2 sequences are ENHRY and SYGVKD. The CDR3 protein is CAISESDGRANEQFF. The CDR3 DNA follows: TGTGCCATCAGTGAATCTGACGGGAGGGCCAATGAGCAGTTCTTC.

The chain joins TRBV6-4 to TRBJ2-3, with TRBD2 identical over 12 bases. The CDR3 is 15 amino acids. V lost 5 bases and J lost 4; bases outside the gene matches: 4. CDR1 and CDR2 (germline): MRHNA, SNTAGT. The CDR3 region is CASSRTSGESDTQYF. CDR3 bases: TGTGCCAGCAGTCGGACTAGCGGGGAATCAGATACGCAGTATTTT.

To note about this clone: At one end, the junction sequence differs from germline, possibly due to a read error. This rearrangement joins TRBV4-2 to TRBJ2-5, with D tentatively TRBD2 (5 bases). The CDR3 totals 13 residues. In germline, CDR1 is LGHNA, CDR2 YNFKEQ. The CDR3 DNA follows: TGTGCCAGCAGCCAAGACGATCAGCGGCAGAAGAACTTC. Encoded protein: CASSQDDQRQKNF.

This clone was seen once. This rearrangement joins TRBV9 to TRBJ1-2; TRBD1 matches at 9 bases. Germline V gene sequence: CDR1 SGDLS, CDR2 YYNGEE. The length of the CDR3 is 18 residues. J gave up 4 bases and V 5 bases, and 18 bases lay outside the gene matches. The CDR3 DNA is TGTGCCAGCAGGTCTATAGAGGGGGACAGGGACCGTCGCTATGGCTACACCTTC. Its translation is CASRSIEGDRDRRYGYTF.

The chain uses TRBV7-9 and TRBJ1-1; 10 nucleotides match TRBD1. Germline assignment: CDR1 SEHNR and CDR2 FQNEAQ (reference sequence). Trimming at V came to 7 bases and at J to 5 bases, leaving 13 bases not matched to a gene. The CDR3 totals 16 residues. CDR3 bases: TGTGCCAGCATCTCGGACCCGGGACAGGGGAGAACTGAAGCTTTCTTT. This translates into CASISDPGQGRTEAFF.

V and J are TRBV4-3 and TRBJ1-1, with D perhaps matching TRBD1 (6 bases). Germline CDR1 LGHNA, CDR2 YSLEER. The V end lost 2 bases, the J end lost 4 bases, and 11 bases lay between the germline ends. There are 14 residues in the CDR3. CDR3: CASSQIGGGTEAFF. CDR3 DNA: TGCGCCAGCAGCCAAATAGGGGGGGGCACTGAAGCTTTCTTT.

The V and J genes are TRBV18 and TRBJ2-1, with a weak D call TRBD1 (6 bases). Germline assignment: CDR1 KGHSH and CDR2 LQKENI. This CDR3 contains 14 residues. Trimming shortened V by 4 bases and J by 3 bases, and 10 bases separated the two germline ends. The CDR3 region has the DNA TGTGCCAGCTCACGGTCACAGGGCTACAATGAGCAGTTCTTC. This sequence encodes CASSRSQGYNEQFF.